Reported below is one T cell receptor beta chain. This clone was counted between two and nine times. What antigen it recognizes has not been identified. There are no base qualities to consult, and no much larger clone falls within one base. The cohort was made up of hundreds of healthy bone marrow donors. At the time of sampling, every cohort member was nominally healthy, though immune exposures that went unrecorded were likely present. The donor was CMV seronegative and belonged to the group of under 400 seronegative cohort members. A peripheral blood sample was collected from each donor, and TCR beta sequencing was performed on peripheral blood mononuclear cells. Genomic DNA was extracted from the blood cell samples with the Qiagen DNeasy Blood Extraction Kit. CDR1 is given as SGHVS and CDR2 as FQNEAQ, both from the germline V gene. Here V drops 4 bases and J drops 1 base, and the junction holds 1 base not matched to any gene. Reading from cysteine to phenylalanine, the CDR3 counts 14 amino acids. The retained sequence is limited to the CDR3, 42 bases, with the frame set at the first base.

This sample stems from a study of cytomegalovirus exposure and HLA in healthy donors (dated by TCRdb to the late 2010s). Context from the whole study: According to an earlier analysis of a few hundred of the donors, about 190 million T cells yielded roughly 100 million unique TCR beta sequences and 276 Gb of sequence data. Donor age, sex, ethnicity and CMV serostatus were compiled together with the repertoire data. All discovery cohort repertoires had been generated using a single sequencing platform. Among the roughly 410 genotyped donors, around 81% belonged to the genetic ancestry cluster associated with self-reported Caucasian donors. Rather than using new phenotypic data, the later analysis identified candidate immune exposures from TCR beta sequences and from how often those sequences occurred across donors. A separate validation cohort of roughly 110 different subjects was used in addition to the approximately 700-subject first cohort. HLA typing covered class I and class II loci at four-digit resolution. The study aimed to test whether cataloging public T cell receptors could reveal signatures of past pathogen exposure. The T cell repertoires of roughly 660 subjects were profiled by immunosequencing and related to cytomegalovirus serostatus. Several DR-DQ haplotypes were treated as single units for association and clustering because of strong linkage in the cohort. An early release that covered about 600 HLA-typed donors contained approximately 300 gigabases of sequencing data and about 84 million unique TCR sequences. The number of typed donors differed by locus: roughly 629-640 for A, B, C, DRB1 and DQB1; roughly 510 for DQA1; about 600 for DPA1; and roughly 450 for DPB1. To predict cytomegalovirus infection status, the study combined high-throughput TCR immunosequencing, statistical association of individual TCRs with disease status, and machine learning. In a later genetic analysis, genome-wide SNP genotypes for about 65% of the roughly 670 donors were used, and that subset was treated as a discovery cohort. An earlier analysis of more than 450 of the donors used high-throughput TCR beta sequencing to judge whether each TCR beta V gene segment behaved as functional or pseudogenic. In a later analysis, previously published TCR beta repertoires from more than 500 donors were re-analyzed and high-resolution HLA genotyping was added so that TCR occurrence patterns could be studied. On average, roughly 240,000 unique TCR beta nucleotide sequences were sequenced per donor among 300 to 500 genotyped donors of the cohort, with 15% to 20% of those sequences being non-productive. Results the study describes overall, beyond this receptor: Because counts were too low, 15 to 20 rarely observed V segments, including chromosome 9 orphons, were excluded from the earlier analysis of 587 of the donors. A group of highly shared sequence variants was considered likely to be a technical artifact of the sequencing pipeline. Linkage disequilibrium might explain the correlated functional status among segregating V segments, but an unknown experimental factor could not be excluded. This cohort had only TCR beta chains sequenced, and the lack of alpha or paired-chain data limited which features could be detected. In a later genetic analysis, a missense DCLRE1C variant was associated with V-gene and J-gene trimming of TCR beta chains, and the association was replicated in an independent cohort. In both the original and validation cohorts, the classifier was reported to diagnose cytomegalovirus status with high specificity and sensitivity. In a later analysis, the rate of TCR association differed among HLA loci, with DRB1 alleles having the most associated TCRs and HLA-C alleles having the fewest. CMV serostatus was the only immune exposure information available for the cohort. The presence/absence analyses assumed that sequencing depth was roughly uniform across donors, and that assumption may not be true. A later analysis associated around 16,000 TCR beta sequences with specific HLA alleles at a false discovery rate of 0.05. A further reported finding was that TCR beta sequences accurately predicted the HLA-A and HLA-B alleles for most subjects in the first cohort. The authors suggested that the approach could potentially be generalized to other disease states and immunological phenotypes. Because the 87-base-pair reads could not distinguish some IMGT-functional V segments, including TRBV6-2 and TRBV6-3, those segments were excluded. When HLA alleles, especially DR and DQ, strongly co-occurred, TCR associations were difficult to assign to individual alleles. In a later analysis, several top co-occurrence clusters were reported to appear linked to parvovirus B19, influenza, CMV and Epstein-Barr virus. A total of 150 to 200 TCR beta chains were listed by the study as associated with cytomegalovirus. In vitro tests confirmed that three of the cytomegalovirus-associated TCR beta chains recognize cytomegalovirus antigens. In a later analysis, HLA-associated TCR beta chains showed more clonal expansion and lower generation probabilities than non-associated chains that were equally common. Because HLA typing was unavailable for some donors at each locus, only the typed subset was used in association tests. A later genetic analysis reported fewer N-insertions in productive TCRs among donors in an Asian-associated ancestry cluster than the roughly 700-donor mean. Most CMV-associated TCR beta chains appeared to be HLA-restricted in a later analysis, and the HLA associations seemed to be driven largely by CMV exposure. Most TCR sequences were observed very rarely across donors, whereas some public TCRs were present in many individuals. In an earlier analysis of approximately 600 of the donors, most TCR beta V segments were observed in productive rearrangements about 90% or about 30% of the time, broadly matching IMGT annotations.

Libraries were prepared through the immunoSEQ multiplex PCR assay. For the multiplex PCR, a mixture combining 60 forward primers for TCR Vbeta segments and 13 reverse primers for TCR Jbeta segments was used. Amplification of the CDR3 region of rearranged TCR beta genes was performed with a multiplex PCR assay on genomic DNA. The amplified TCR beta libraries were sequenced on the Illumina HiSeq System as 87-base-pair reads. As for the authors' bioinformatics: In a later analysis, tens of millions of unique TCR beta chains were counted across the approximately 640 repertoires, and about 10 million of these chains were shared by at least two donors. Raw reads were error-corrected and collapsed into unique sequences with a nearest-neighbor algorithm that merged closely related sequences to remove PCR and sequencing errors. Alignment of CDR3 sequences to IMGT reference sequences was used to assign V, D and J gene segments. For a sequence to be retained, at least a six-nucleotide match to both a V gene segment and a J gene segment was required. A rearrangement counted as productive if the CDR3 had no stop codons and remained in frame with V and J, and every other rearrangement counted as non-productive. CDR3 was defined according to IMGT convention as the region running from the second conserved V-encoded cysteine to the conserved J-encoded phenylalanine. The earlier analysis of 550 to 650 of the donors excluded any sequence lacking an unambiguous match to a single V gene segment. An earlier analysis of under 750 of the donors called V segments functional above 56.7% productive rearrangements and segregating when the between-donor standard deviation exceeded 5%. A statistical classification framework was built to diagnose cytomegalovirus status from the catalog of TCR beta chain sequences. In a later analysis, V and J genes were assigned by comparing TCR nucleotide sequences against IMGT/GENE-DB human TR gene sequences. Using the TCRdist pipeline, a later analysis assigned CDR3 sequences along with most-parsimonious VDJ recombination scenarios. In a later analysis, each TCR beta chain was defined by its CDR3 amino acid sequence together with its V-gene family, and reads without a unique V-gene family were excluded. As a way to deal with suspected cross-contamination and a sequencing artifact, a later analysis dropped approximately 590 nucleotide sequences that were highly shared and had low generation probability. For each public chain, a later analysis derived a clonal expansion index from normalized ranks of inferred template counts within each repertoire. In a later analysis, generation probabilities were computed using a VDJ recombination model fitted to out-of-frame rearrangements, and the results were checked against IGoR. In a later analysis, hypergeometric tests were used to score TCR-TCR, TCR-HLA and TCR-CMV co-occurrence, with a repertoire-size bias correction applied to TCR pairs. To estimate false discovery rates, a later analysis permuted the HLA or CMV assignments 20 times. A later analysis grouped co-occurring TCRs with DBSCAN, adding TCRdist sequence similarity when clustering within HLA-allele-positive subsets. Repertoires with fewer than 30,000 or more than 120,000 public chains were left out of co-occurrence clustering, as were four to six repertoires with anomalous nucleotide sharing. This is the immuneACCESS table as TCRdb keeps it, with only in-frame sequences that have V and J called. A part of the clones is gone; compared with another copy, unresolved V genes explain less than half, and the rest is unexplained. The V and J calls and clone size were taken over from that table, and D and trimming were inferred from the DNA. The sample includes over 110,000 clones, with 70% to 85% observed a single time. Less than 3% of the sample goes to the ten largest clones.

The source material was PBMCs. The source is a male donor in good health and CMV-seronegative. The rearranged chain carries TRBV7-8 and TRBJ1-1, with 9 central nucleotides matching TRBD1. CDR3 loop: CASSSGQGNTEAFF. The sequence in DNA is TGTGCCAGCAGCTCGGGACAGGGGAACACTGAAGCTTTCTTT.